Following are 19 T cell receptor beta chains from one sample sequenced in a study of blood T cell repertoires in COVID-19. Repertoires were generated with immunoSEQ multiplex PCR, while TCRdb's copy carries only in-frame clones and drops some. The sample carries approximately 670,000 clones, about 87% recorded once. Source material: peripheral blood. The receptors were gathered from a woman aged 18-29 years with acute or convalescent COVID-19.

The V call is TRBV6-5, the J call TRBJ2-7; TRBD1 aligns across 9 bases. There are 13 residues in the CDR3. Germline-derived CDR1 and CDR2 are MNHEY and SVGAGI. V trimming: 8 bases; J trimming: 7 bases; junction bases outside the gene matches: 9. DNA for the CDR3: TGTGCCAGCGGGGGGACAGGGAAAGGGGAGCAGTACTTC. It specifies CASGGTGKGEQYF.

The rearrangement joins TRBV27 to TRBJ2-5, with 8 bases fitting TRBD2. Unmatched junction bases numbered 0, after V lost 0 bases and J lost 6 bases. CDR3 length: 13 residues. Germline CDR1 is MNHEY and CDR2 is SMNVEV (reference sequence). CDR3 sequence reads: CASSLSSGKTQYF. The CDR3 DNA sequence: TGTGCCAGCAGTTTATCTAGCGGGAAGACCCAGTACTTC.

The chain carries TRBV18 and TRBJ2-3, with a weak D call TRBD1 (7 bases). V was clipped by 2 bases and J by 2 bases, with 11 bases between them. Germline-derived CDR1 and CDR2 are KGHSH and LQKENI. CDR3 size: 15 residues. The CDR3 loop is CASSPSGGTTDTQYF. CDR3 in DNA: TGTGCCAGCTCACCATCAGGGGGGACCACAGATACGCAGTATTTT.

V and J are TRBV6-1 and TRBJ1-3; D is possibly TRBD1 (6 bases). This CDR3 region has 18 residues. Per germline, CDR1 MNHNS and CDR2 SASEGT. The ends were cut back, 0 bases at V and 5 bases at J, with 20 bases in the middle. The CDR3 bases are TGTGCCAGCAGTGAAGCCCCGCGGGGCGGGGGCAGGCGAAACACCATATATTTT. This encodes CASSEAPRGGGRRNTIYF.

This rearrangement joins TRBV5-1 to TRBJ1-3, with 9 positions matching TRBD1. CDR1 and CDR2 (germline): SGHRS, YFSETQ. The CDR3 is 15 residues long. The junction had 6 bases not matched to a gene; V was cut back by 4 bases and J by 4 bases. CDR3 residues: CASSPPGTGGNTIYF. CDR3 coding DNA: TGCGCCAGCAGCCCCCCCGGGACAGGGGGAAACACCATATATTTT.

The chain carries TRBV19 and TRBJ1-3; maybe TRBD1 (5 bases). The CDR3 covers 15 residues. V lost 7 bases and J lost 0, with 13 bases in between. CDR1 is LNHDA and CDR2 is SQIVND in the germline V gene (reference sequence). This CDR3 reads CASTKGALSGNTIYF. The CDR3 DNA sequence: TGTGCCAGTACCAAAGGGGCCCTCTCTGGAAACACCATATATTTT. Drawing the rest from reference TRBV19 and TRBJ1-3, the complete variable domain is DGGITQSPKYLFRKEGQNVTLSCEQNLNHDAMYWYRQDPGQGLRLIYYSQIVNDFQKGDIAEGYSVSREKKESFPLTVTSAQKNPTAFYLCASTKGALSGNTIYFGEGSWLTVV.

The rearrangement joins TRBV24-1 to TRBJ1-2; D is ambiguous. Trimming pared 5 bases from V and 4 bases from J, leaving 22 bases between. CDR3 length: 17 residues. Per the germline V gene, CDR1 is KGHDR and CDR2 is SFDVKD. The CDR3 DNA is TGTGCCACCAGTGGTCAAGCTGACACCGCCCTTGGCTATGGCTACACCTTC. Encoded protein: CATSGQADTALGYGYTF.

The chain links TRBV7-9 to TRBJ2-7; D is perhaps TRBD1 (6 bases). The CDR3 sequence is 16 residues long. CDR1 is SEHNR and CDR2 is FQNEAQ in the germline V gene (reference sequence). Trimming removed 5 bases from V and 3 bases from J, with 20 bases in between. CDR3 sequence: CASSTGTAGAYYEQYF. The CDR3 bases are TGTGCCAGCAGCACAGGGACCGCTGGGGCCTACTACGAGCAGTACTTC. Based on the CDR3 plus reference TRBV7-9 and TRBJ2-7, the full variable domain is DTGVSQNPRHKITKRGQNVTFRCDPISEHNRLYWYRQTLGQGPEFLTYFQNEAQLEKSRLLSDRFSAERPKGSFSTLEIQRTEQGDSAMYLCASSTGTAGAYYEQYFGPGTRLTVT.

The chain uses TRBV3-1 (or the pseudogene TRBV3-2) and TRBJ1-2; possibly TRBD1 for D (5 bases). V was clipped by 1 base and J by 4 bases, with 16 bases between them. CDR3 length: 16 residues. Germline CDR1 reads LGHDT; CDR2 reads YNNKEL (reference sequence). Here the CDR3 reads CASSQGGGGRPYGYTF. In nucleotides, the CDR3 is TGTGCCAGCAGCCAAGGCGGGGGAGGCAGGCCCTATGGCTACACCTTC.

This chain connects TRBV6-4 to TRBJ2-1; 11 bases align to TRBD2. Per the germline V gene, CDR1 is MRHNA and CDR2 is SNTAGT. The CDR3 is made up of 16 amino acids. The ends lost 0 bases at V and 8 bases at J; junction bases unmatched: 6. Written as DNA, the CDR3 is TGTGCCAGCAGTGACTCGGCTAGCGGGGGGCTGGATGAGCAGTTCTTC. Translating it yields CASSDSASGGLDEQFF.

The V gene is TRBV4-1, the J gene TRBJ2-7, with a weak D call TRBD1 (6 bases). Trimming cost V 6 bases and J 6 bases, with 12 bases left between them. The CDR3 sequence is 12 residues long. Germline-derived CDR1 and CDR2 are MGHRA and YSYEKL. The CDR3 spells CASRSQGLEQYF. CDR3 DNA sequence: TGCGCCAGCAGAAGCCAGGGGCTCGAGCAGTACTTC.

The chain employs TRBV7-9 and TRBJ2-7; the D gene is possibly TRBD1 (6 bases). The germline CDR1 and CDR2 sequences are SEHNR and FQNEAQ (reference sequence). The CDR3 runs to 14 residues. The ends were cut back, 7 bases at V and 5 bases at J, with 18 bases in the middle. This CDR3 reads CASTSPDSGHEQYF. The CDR3, as DNA: TGTGCCAGCACCTCCCCGGACAGTGGTCACGAGCAGTACTTC.

This clone appeared once. V and J are TRBV4-2 and TRBJ2-2; D is perhaps TRBD2 (7 bases). Germline values: CDR1 LGHNA, CDR2 YNFKEQ. V lost 3 bases to trimming and J lost 3 bases, with 20 bases between them. The CDR3 totals 18 residues. CDR3 in DNA: TGTGCCAGCAGCCAGGAGGCCGCGGGGAGGGGGGACACCGGGGAGCTGTTTTTT. Translating gives CASSQEAAGRGDTGELFF.

The rearrangement links TRBV6-2 or TRBV6-3 to TRBJ1-2; perhaps TRBD1 as D (6 bases). V lost 2 bases and J 3 bases, leaving 19 bases between the germline ends. Per the germline V gene, CDR1 is MNHEY and CDR2 is SVGEGT. This CDR3 has 17 amino acids. The CDR3 protein is CASSYPTGKASDYGYTF. The CDR3 coding sequence is TGTGCCAGCAGTTACCCGACAGGAAAAGCCTCGGACTATGGCTACACCTTC.

The chain couples TRBV5-1 to TRBJ2-5, with D unclear. The V gene lost 2 bases and the J gene lost 0 bases, with 14 bases spanning the gap. CDR3 size: 16 residues. The germline CDR1 and CDR2 sequences are SGHRS and YFSETQ. The chain's CDR3 is CASSFKARVNQETQYF. The CDR3 bases are TGCGCCAGCAGCTTCAAGGCTCGGGTGAACCAAGAGACCCAGTACTTC.

The chain couples TRBV4-1 to TRBJ1-1; D possibly corresponds to TRBD1 (5 bases). Trimming took off 9 bases at V and 4 bases at J, with 21 bases between the two ends. There are 15 residues in the CDR3. The germline gives CDR1 MGHRA, CDR2 YSYEKL. DNA of the CDR3: TGCGCCAGTCTACCCGGGACTTTTTATGGCACTGAAGCTTTCTTT. It is translated as CASLPGTFYGTEAFF.

The chain couples TRBV5-8 to TRBJ1-5; TRBD1 aligns across 7 bases. The CDR3 is made up of 15 amino acids. In germline, CDR1 is SGHTS, CDR2 YDEGEE. Trimming removed 3 bases from V and 0 bases from J; junction bases left unmatched: 3. CDR3 bases: TGTGCCAGCAGCTCGGGACAGCATAGCAATCAGCCCCAGCATTTT. It is translated as CASSSGQHSNQPQHF.

The gene calls are TRBV5-1 and TRBJ1-3; maybe TRBD1 (6 bases). Between the trimmed V and J ends, which lost 5 bases and 5 bases, there was a span of 17 bases. The CDR3 consists of 15 residues. In germline, CDR1 is SGHRS, CDR2 YFSETQ. In nucleotides, the CDR3 is TGCGCCAGCAGTAAGGGACATGGGGGCCGAAACACCATATATTTT. This translates into CASSKGHGGRNTIYF.

The chain recombines TRBV6-5 with TRBJ2-5; D may be TRBD1 (6 bases). Trimming took off 7 bases at V and 5 bases at J, with 20 bases between the two ends. CDR3 size: 15 residues. Germline CDR1 is MNHEY and CDR2 is SVGAGI. CDR3 sequence reads: CASITQQGRWETQYF. CDR3 DNA sequence: TGTGCCAGCATTACACAACAGGGACGTTGGGAGACCCAGTACTTC.